Sequencing of this T cell receptor (beta chain) was carried out in a study of cytomegalovirus exposure and HLA in healthy donors. The PCR made use of 60 Vbeta and 13 Jbeta primers. The method was immunoSEQ multiplex PCR; TCRdb's version includes in-frame clones alone and lacks a portion of them. Altogether about 120,000 clones are present, about 80% being singletons, with the ten largest covering 2% to 2.5%. There are a few counts of this clone. Antigen: not known. General observations from the study: High sensitivity and specificity were reportedly achieved when the classifier diagnosed cytomegalovirus status. TCR beta chains associated with HLA were, in a later analysis, more clonally expanded than equally common others. Later analysis suggested links between common viral pathogens and several top significant clusters.

Sampled while nominally healthy, donors likely had unrecorded immune exposures. Germline V lookup: CDR1 MNHNS, CDR2 SASEGT. V was pared by 6 bases and J by 0 bases, with 16 bases of the junction left unmatched. This CDR3 is built from 20 residues. What was sequenced was PBMCs. This receptor was identified in a human donor in good health. The chain recombines TRBV6-1 with TRBJ2-1, with 11 positions matching TRBD2. The CDR3 loop is CASSEIAGGRTLSSYNEQFF. CDR3 nucleotides: TGTGCCAGCAGCGAAATAGCGGGGGGGAGGACCCTAAGCTCCTACAATGAGCAGTTCTTC.